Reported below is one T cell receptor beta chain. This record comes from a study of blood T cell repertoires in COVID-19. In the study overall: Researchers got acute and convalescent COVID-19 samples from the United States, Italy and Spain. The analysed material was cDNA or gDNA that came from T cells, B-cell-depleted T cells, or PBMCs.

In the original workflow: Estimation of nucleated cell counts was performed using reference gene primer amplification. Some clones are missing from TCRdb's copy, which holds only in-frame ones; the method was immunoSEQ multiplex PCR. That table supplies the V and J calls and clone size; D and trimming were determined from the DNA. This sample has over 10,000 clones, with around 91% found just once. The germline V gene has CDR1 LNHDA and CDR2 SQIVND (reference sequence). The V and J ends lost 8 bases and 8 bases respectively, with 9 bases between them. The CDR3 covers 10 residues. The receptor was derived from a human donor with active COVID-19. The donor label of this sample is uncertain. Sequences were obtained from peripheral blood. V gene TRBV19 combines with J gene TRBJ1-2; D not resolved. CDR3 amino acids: CASFFGGYTF. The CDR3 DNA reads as TGTGCCAGTTTTTTTGGCGGCTACACCTTC. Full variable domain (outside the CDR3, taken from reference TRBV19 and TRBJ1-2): DGGITQSPKYLFRKEGQNVTLSCEQNLNHDAMYWYRQDPGQGLRLIYYSQIVNDFQKGDIAEGYSVSREKKESFPLTVTSAQKNPTAFYLCASFFGGYTFGSGTRLTVV.